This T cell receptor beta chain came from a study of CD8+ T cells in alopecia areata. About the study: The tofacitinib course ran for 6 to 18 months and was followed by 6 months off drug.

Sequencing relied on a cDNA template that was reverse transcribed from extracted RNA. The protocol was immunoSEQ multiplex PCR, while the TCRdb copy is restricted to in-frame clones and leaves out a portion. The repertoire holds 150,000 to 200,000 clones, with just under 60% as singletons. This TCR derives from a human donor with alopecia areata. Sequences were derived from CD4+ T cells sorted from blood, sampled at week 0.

The CDR3 protein is CASRGSGGLETQYF. CDR3 DNA: TGTGCCAGCAGGGGTAGCGGGGGTCTTGAGACCCAGTACTTC. The V and J genes are TRBV6-5 and TRBJ2-5; TRBD2 matches 9 bases. Germline CDR1 reads MNHEY; CDR2 reads SVGAGI. The CDR3 length is 14 residues. The V and J ends lost 6 bases and 5 bases, in that order; junction bases with no gene match: 7.